The 15 T cell receptor beta chains listed next were all sequenced from one sample in a study of CD8 T cells in ankylosing spondylitis. Via MiXCR, TCRdb re-called the 5' RACE reads, giving one row per CDR3 protein. The sample lists about 42,000 distinct CDR3 sequences, approximately 2.6% occurring once. The sequenced material came from blood, either unsorted or a sorted T cell fraction (not recorded which). The receptors shown here come from a male donor with ankylosing spondylitis or in good health (not recorded which).

This clonotype was seen ten or more times. This sequence joins TRBV9 and TRBJ2-3; possibly TRBD2 for D (7 bases). Trimming removed 3 bases at V and 3 bases at J, with 17 bases between. This CDR3 is built from 16 residues. CDR1 and CDR2 (germline): SGDLS, YYNGEE. In DNA form, the CDR3 reads TGTGCCAGCAGCGCGGGGGGCGGTCGGTTGACAGATACGCAGTATTTT. This encodes CASSAGGGRLTDTQYF.

This clonotype showed up many times. This chain connects TRBV9 to TRBJ1-2, with 7 positions matching TRBD1. The length of the CDR3 is 15 residues. J was trimmed by 4 bases and V by 3 bases; bases with no gene match: 9. Germline V gene data show CDR1 as SGDLS and CDR2 as YYNGEE. In nucleotides, the CDR3 is TGTGCCAGCAGCGCAGAGGGGGCGCAAATCTATGGCTACACCTTC. Its protein is CASSAEGAQIYGYTF.

This clonotype was detected many times. V and J are TRBV9 and TRBJ1-3; D is unclear. V was clipped by 0 bases and J by 4 bases, with 11 bases between them. Germline lookup yields CDR1 SGDLS and CDR2 YYNGEE. The CDR3 is 15 residues long. CDR3 in DNA: TGTGCCAGCAGCGTAGTCCCAACACAAGGAAACACCATATATTTT. It codes for CASSVVPTQGNTIYF.

This clonotype was recorded at least ten times. J is TRBJ2-7 and V is TRBV9; TRBD1 matches at 8 bases. The CDR3 spans 12 residues. V dropped 4 bases and J dropped 7; count of bases not matched to a gene: 4. From germline, CDR1 is SGDLS and CDR2 YYNGEE. CDR3 region: CASSTRTGEQYF. The CDR3 nucleotides are TGTGCCAGCAGCACAAGGACAGGGGAGCAGTACTTC.

This clonotype has at least ten counts. The chain uses TRBV9 and TRBJ2-2; 10 bases align to TRBD2. The CDR3 is made up of 15 amino acids. Germline V gene data show CDR1 as SGDLS and CDR2 as YYNGEE. V lost 0 bases to trimming and J lost 7 bases; unmatched junction nucleotides: 3. This CDR3 is CASSVATSGLGELFF. CDR3 coding DNA: TGTGCCAGCAGCGTAGCGACTAGCGGGCTCGGGGAGCTGTTTTTT.

Many counts were recorded for this clonotype. This chain joins TRBV9 and TRBJ1-2; no reliable D call. This CDR3 has 16 residues. From germline, CDR1 is SGDLS and CDR2 YYNGEE. Trimming stripped 3 bases from V and 0 bases from J, with 15 bases between. DNA for the CDR3: TGTGCCAGCAGCGACCCGCGGGGTTCGGCTAACTATGGCTACACCTTC. Translating gives CASSDPRGSANYGYTF.

Many counts were recorded for this clonotype. The chain is built from TRBV9 and TRBJ2-5; the match to TRBD2 covers 7 bases. CDR1 and CDR2 (germline): SGDLS, YYNGEE. The CDR3 consists of 12 residues. The junction had 4 bases not matched to a gene; V was cut back by 7 bases and J by 4 bases. DNA of the CDR3: TGTGCCAGCGGGGAGGGGTTAGAGACCCAGTACTTC. Translated, it gives CASGEGLETQYF.

This clonotype was seen many times. The chain employs TRBV9 and TRBJ1-6, with D possibly TRBD1 on 6 matching bases. This CDR3 spans 17 amino acids. CDR1 and CDR2 (germline): SGDLS, YYNGEE. V gave up 4 bases and J gave up 4 bases, with 18 bases separating them. The CDR3 region is CASSLRGQIYYNSPLHF. DNA for the CDR3: TGTGCCAGCAGCCTCAGGGGTCAGATCTATTATAATTCACCCCTCCACTTT.

This clonotype was found many times. This chain uses TRBV9 with TRBJ2-7; no reliable D call. Germline V gene lookup returns CDR1 SGDLS and CDR2 YYNGEE. Trimming pared 4 bases from V and 2 bases from J, leaving 16 bases between. The CDR3 length is 15 residues. As DNA, the CDR3 is TGTGCCAGCAGCCCGCTGGGTCAGCGCACCTACGAGCAGTACTTC. It translates to CASSPLGQRTYEQYF.

There are many counts of this clonotype. The V call is TRBV9, the J call TRBJ1-2; 9 bases line up with TRBD1. The V gene end was trimmed by 4 bases and the J gene end by 4 bases; junction bases not matched to a gene: 5. CDR1 and CDR2 from the germline V gene are SGDLS and YYNGEE. CDR3 length: 14 amino acids. CDR3 coding DNA: TGTGCCAGCAGCCAGGACAGGGGCACCTATGGCTACACCTTC. Protein: CASSQDRGTYGYTF. Combining the CDR3 with reference TRBV9 and TRBJ1-2 gives the whole variable domain DSGVTQTPKHLITATGQRVTLRCSPRSGDLSVYWYQQSLDQGLQFLIQYYNGEERAKGNILERFSAQQFPDLHSELNLSSLELGDSALYFCASSQDRGTYGYTFGSGTRLTVV.

This clonotype was observed many times. The CDR3 reads CASSQGVGMNGYTF. CDR3 nucleotides: TGTGCCAGCAGCCAGGGGGTGGGAATGAATGGCTACACCTTC. The chain recombines TRBV9 with TRBJ1-2, with 7 bases matching TRBD1. The CDR3 contains 14 residues. J gave up 6 bases and V 4 bases, and 9 bases lay outside the gene matches. CDR1 and CDR2 (germline): SGDLS, YYNGEE.

This clonotype showed up many times. The rearrangement uses TRBV9 and TRBJ2-7, with D maybe TRBD2 (5 bases). Germline-derived CDR1 and CDR2 are SGDLS and YYNGEE. The germline V and J ends were trimmed by 4 bases and 3 bases, with 20 bases remaining between them. The CDR3 is 16 amino acids. The CDR3 sequence is CASSHSRADSFYEQYF. The CDR3 DNA reads TGTGCCAGCAGCCACAGCAGAGCGGACTCATTCTACGAGCAGTACTTC.

This clonotype was counted ten times or more. The rearrangement links TRBV9 to TRBJ1-2; TRBD1 agrees at 7 bases. Per germline, CDR1 SGDLS and CDR2 YYNGEE. CDR3 length: 15 amino acids. V was pared by 0 bases and J by 3 bases, with 5 bases of the junction left unmatched. The CDR3 bases are TGTGCCAGCAGCGTAGACAGGGGTTCCTACTATGGCTACACCTTC. Residues: CASSVDRGSYYGYTF.

This clonotype was recorded at least ten times. The genes are TRBV9 and TRBJ2-1; D remains unclear. The length of the CDR3 is 12 residues. The germline gives CDR1 SGDLS, CDR2 YYNGEE. Trimming removed 4 bases from V and 7 bases from J, with 9 bases in between. The DNA of the CDR3 is TGTGCCAGCAGCTTCCTGGGGAATGAGCAGTTCTTC. Translated, it gives CASSFLGNEQFF.

Many counts were recorded for this clonotype. The chain couples TRBV9 to TRBJ2-1; 10 nucleotides match TRBD2. V lost 3 bases to trimming and J lost 1 base; unmatched junction nucleotides: 13. The CDR3 is 19 amino acids. The germline V gene encodes CDR1 SGDLS and CDR2 YYNGEE. CDR3 loop: CASSARSATSGPSYNEQFF. The DNA for the CDR3 is TGTGCCAGCAGCGCACGGTCGGCGACTAGCGGGCCTTCCTACAATGAGCAGTTCTTC. Combining the CDR3 with reference TRBV9 and TRBJ2-1 gives the whole variable domain DSGVTQTPKHLITATGQRVTLRCSPRSGDLSVYWYQQSLDQGLQFLIQYYNGEERAKGNILERFSAQQFPDLHSELNLSSLELGDSALYFCASSARSATSGPSYNEQFFGPGTRLTVL.